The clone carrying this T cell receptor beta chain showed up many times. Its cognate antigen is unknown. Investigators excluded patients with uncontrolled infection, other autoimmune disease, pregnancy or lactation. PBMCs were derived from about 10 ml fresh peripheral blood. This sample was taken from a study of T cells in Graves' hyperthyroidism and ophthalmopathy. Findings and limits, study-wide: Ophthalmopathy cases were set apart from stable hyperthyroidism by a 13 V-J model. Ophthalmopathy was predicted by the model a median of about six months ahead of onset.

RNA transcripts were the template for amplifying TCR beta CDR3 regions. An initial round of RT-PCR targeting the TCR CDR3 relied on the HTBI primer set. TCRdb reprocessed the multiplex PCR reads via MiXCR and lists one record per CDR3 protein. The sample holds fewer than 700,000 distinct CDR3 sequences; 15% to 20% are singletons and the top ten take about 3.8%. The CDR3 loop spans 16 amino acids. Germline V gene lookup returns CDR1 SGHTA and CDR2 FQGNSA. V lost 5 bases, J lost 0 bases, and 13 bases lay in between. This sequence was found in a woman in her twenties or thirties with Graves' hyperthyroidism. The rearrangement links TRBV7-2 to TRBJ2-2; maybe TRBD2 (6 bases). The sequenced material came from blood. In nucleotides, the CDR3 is TGTGCCAGCAGCATCCCTGGCGGGGCGAACACCGGGGAGCTGTTTTTT. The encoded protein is CASSIPGGANTGELFF.